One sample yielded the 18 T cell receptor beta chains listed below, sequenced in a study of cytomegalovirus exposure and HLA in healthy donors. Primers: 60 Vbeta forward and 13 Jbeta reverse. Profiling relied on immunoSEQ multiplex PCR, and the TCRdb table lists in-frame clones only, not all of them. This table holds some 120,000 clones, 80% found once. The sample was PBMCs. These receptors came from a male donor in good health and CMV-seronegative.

The CDR3 region is CASSIGGATDTQYF. CDR3 nucleotides: TGTGCCAGCAGTATCGGGGGGGCAACAGATACGCAGTATTTT. This chain connects TRBV6-4 to TRBJ2-3, with 8 bases identical to TRBD2. CDR1 is MRHNA and CDR2 is SNTAGT in the germline V gene. This CDR3 comprises 14 residues. V dropped 5 bases and J dropped 3; count of bases not matched to a gene: 4.

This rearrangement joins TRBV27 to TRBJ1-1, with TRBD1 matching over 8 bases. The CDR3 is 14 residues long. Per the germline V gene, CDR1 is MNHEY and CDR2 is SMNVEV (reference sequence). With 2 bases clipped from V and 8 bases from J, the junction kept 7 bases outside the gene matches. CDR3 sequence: CASSLRTGMVEAFF. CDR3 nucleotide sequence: TGTGCCAGCAGTTTAAGGACAGGGATGGTAGAAGCTTTCTTT.

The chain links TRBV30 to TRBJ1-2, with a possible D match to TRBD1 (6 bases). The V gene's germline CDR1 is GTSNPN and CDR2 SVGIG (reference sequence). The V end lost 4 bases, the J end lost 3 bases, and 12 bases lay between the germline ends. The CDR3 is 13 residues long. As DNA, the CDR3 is TGTGCCTGGATTTGGACAGAGGACTATGGCTACACCTTC. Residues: CAWIWTEDYGYTF.

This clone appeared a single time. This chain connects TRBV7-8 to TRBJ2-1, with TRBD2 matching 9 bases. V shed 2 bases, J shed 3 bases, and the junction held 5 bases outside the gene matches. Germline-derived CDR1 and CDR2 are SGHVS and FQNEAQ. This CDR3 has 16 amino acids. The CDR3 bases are TGTGCCAGCAGCTTACGACTAGCGGCCTACTACAATGAGCAGTTCTTC. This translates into CASSLRLAAYYNEQFF.

CDR3 region: CASSHRPGLAHNEQFF. CDR3 in DNA: TGCGCCAGCAGCCACCGACCGGGACTAGCGCACAATGAGCAGTTCTTC. The chain has TRBV4-3 and TRBJ2-1; 10 bases fit TRBD2. CDR1 is LGHNA, CDR2 YSLEER, per germline. Trimming removed 3 bases from V and 5 bases from J; junction bases left unmatched: 7. The CDR3 has 16 residues.

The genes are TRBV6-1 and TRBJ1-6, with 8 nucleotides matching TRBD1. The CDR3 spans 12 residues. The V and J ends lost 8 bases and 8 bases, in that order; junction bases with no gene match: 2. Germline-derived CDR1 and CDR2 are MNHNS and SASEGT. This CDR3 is CASQGAHSPLHF. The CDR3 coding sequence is TGTGCCAGCCAGGGGGCTCATTCACCCCTCCACTTT.

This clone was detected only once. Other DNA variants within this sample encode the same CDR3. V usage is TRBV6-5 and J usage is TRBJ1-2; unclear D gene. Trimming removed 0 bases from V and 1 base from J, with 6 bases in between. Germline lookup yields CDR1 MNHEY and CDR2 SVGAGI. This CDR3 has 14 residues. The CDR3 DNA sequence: TGTGCCAGCAGTTACTCGTTCAGTAACTATGGCTACACCTTC. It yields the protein CASSYSFSNYGYTF.

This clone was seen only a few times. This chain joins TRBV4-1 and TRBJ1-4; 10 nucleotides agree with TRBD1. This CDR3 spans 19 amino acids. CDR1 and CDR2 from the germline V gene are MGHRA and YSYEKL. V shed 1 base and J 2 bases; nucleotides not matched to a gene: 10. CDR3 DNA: TGCGCCAGCAGCCAAGCGGGACAGGGGTTCGCAGGGACTAATGAAAAACTGTTTTTT. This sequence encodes CASSQAGQGFAGTNEKLFF.

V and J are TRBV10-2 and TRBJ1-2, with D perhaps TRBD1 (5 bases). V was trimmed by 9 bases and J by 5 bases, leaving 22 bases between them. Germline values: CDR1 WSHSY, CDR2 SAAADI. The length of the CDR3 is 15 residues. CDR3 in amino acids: CARPDPPGQTYGYTF. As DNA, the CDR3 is TGCGCCAGACCGGACCCTCCAGGACAAACTTATGGCTACACCTTC.

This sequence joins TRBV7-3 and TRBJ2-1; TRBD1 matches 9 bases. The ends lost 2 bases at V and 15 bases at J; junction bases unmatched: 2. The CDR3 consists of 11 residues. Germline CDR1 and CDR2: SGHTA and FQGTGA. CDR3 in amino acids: CASSLADRGFF. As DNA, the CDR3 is TGTGCCAGCAGCTTAGCGGACAGGGGGTTCTTC.

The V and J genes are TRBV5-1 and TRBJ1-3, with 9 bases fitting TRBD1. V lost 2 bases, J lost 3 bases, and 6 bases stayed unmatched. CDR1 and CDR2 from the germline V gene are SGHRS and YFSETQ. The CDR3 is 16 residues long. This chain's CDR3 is CASSLQGALDGNTIYF. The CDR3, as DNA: TGCGCCAGCAGCTTACAGGGGGCACTGGATGGAAACACCATATATTTT. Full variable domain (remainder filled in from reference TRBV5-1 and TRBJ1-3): KAGVTQTPRYLIKTRGQQVTLSCSPISGHRSVSWYQQTPGQGLQFLFEYFSETQRNKGNFPGRFSGRQFSNSRSEMNVSTLELGDSALYLCASSLQGALDGNTIYFGEGSWLTVV.

The chain's CDR3 is CASSASLNEKLFF. CDR3 DNA: TGCGCCAGCAGCGCCAGTCTTAATGAAAAACTGTTTTTT. The chain uses TRBV4-1 and TRBJ1-4; no clear D gene. Germline CDR1 and CDR2: MGHRA and YSYEKL. Trimming stripped 5 bases from V and 4 bases from J, with 8 bases between. The CDR3 contains 13 residues.

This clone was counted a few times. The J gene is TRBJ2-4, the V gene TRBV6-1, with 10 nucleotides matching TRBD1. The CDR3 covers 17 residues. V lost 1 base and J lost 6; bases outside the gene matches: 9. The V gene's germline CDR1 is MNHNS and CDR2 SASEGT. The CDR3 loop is CASSEGPGQGLANIQYF. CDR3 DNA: TGTGCCAGCAGTGAAGGGCCGGGACAGGGGTTGGCAAACATTCAGTACTTC.

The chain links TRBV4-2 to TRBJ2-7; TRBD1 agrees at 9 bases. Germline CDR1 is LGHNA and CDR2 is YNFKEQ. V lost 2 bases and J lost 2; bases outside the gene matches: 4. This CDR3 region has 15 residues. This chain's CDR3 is CASSQWGQGPYEQYF. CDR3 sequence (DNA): TGTGCCAGCAGCCAATGGGGACAGGGCCCCTACGAGCAGTACTTC.

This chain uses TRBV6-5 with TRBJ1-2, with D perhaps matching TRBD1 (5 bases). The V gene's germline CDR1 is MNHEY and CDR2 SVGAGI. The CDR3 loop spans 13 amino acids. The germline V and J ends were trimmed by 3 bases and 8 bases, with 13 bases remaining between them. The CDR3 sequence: CASSYGTVEGYTF. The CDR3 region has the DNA TGTGCCAGCAGTTATGGGACTGTGGAGGGCTACACCTTC.

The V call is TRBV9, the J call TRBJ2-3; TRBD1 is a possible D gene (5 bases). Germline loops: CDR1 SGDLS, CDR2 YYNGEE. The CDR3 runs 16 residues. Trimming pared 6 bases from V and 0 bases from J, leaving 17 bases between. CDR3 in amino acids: CASNQGVAVSTDTQYF. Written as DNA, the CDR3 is TGTGCCAGCAACCAAGGGGTGGCGGTCAGCACAGATACGCAGTATTTT.

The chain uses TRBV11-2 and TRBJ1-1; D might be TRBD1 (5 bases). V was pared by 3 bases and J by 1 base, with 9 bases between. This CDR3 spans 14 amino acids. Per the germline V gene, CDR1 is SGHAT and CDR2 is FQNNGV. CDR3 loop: CASSLGRTNTEAFF. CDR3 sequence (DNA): TGTGCCAGCAGCTTGGGGCGGACGAACACTGAAGCTTTCTTT.

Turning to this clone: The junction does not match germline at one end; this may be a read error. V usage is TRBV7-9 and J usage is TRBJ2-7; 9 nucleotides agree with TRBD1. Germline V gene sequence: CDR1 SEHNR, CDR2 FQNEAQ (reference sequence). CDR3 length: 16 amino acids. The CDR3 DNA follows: TGTTCCAGCAGCTTAGCGAAGGGACAGGGTCACTACGAGCAGTACTTC. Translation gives CSSSLAKGQGHYEQYF.